The 26 T cell receptor beta chains below all came from one sample that was sequenced in a study of cytomegalovirus exposure and HLA in healthy donors (dated by TCRdb to about 2017). The library relied on the immunoSEQ multiplex PCR assay. The multiplex PCR relied on a mix of 60 forward primers for TCR Vbeta segments and 13 reverse primers for TCR Jbeta segments. TCRdb's version of the immuneACCESS table is confined to in-frame rearrangements and falls short of the full clone set. An unresolved V gene accounts for under half of the shortfall where checked; the remainder is of unknown origin. This sample has tens of thousands of clones in its table, and roughly 70% of those were observed once. The top ten clones comprise 5.4% of the sample. Sequenced input: PBMCs. These TCRs come from a man aged 45-65 years in good health and CMV-seronegative.

V gene TRBV7-8 combines with J gene TRBJ1-5, with D perhaps TRBD1 (6 bases). Germline values: CDR1 SGHVS, CDR2 FQNEAQ. The V gene lost 5 bases and the J gene lost 5 bases, with 10 bases spanning the gap. This CDR3 is built from 13 residues. This chain's CDR3 is CASSLSGDQPQHF. In DNA form, the CDR3 reads TGTGCCAGCAGCCTATCAGGGGATCAGCCCCAGCATTTT. The full variable domain, in which reference TRBV7-8 and TRBJ1-5 provide the parts outside the CDR3, is GAGVSQSPRYKVAKRGQDVALRCDPISGHVSLFWYQQALGQGPEFLTYFQNEAQLDKSGLPSDRFFAERPEGSVSTLKIQRTQQEDSAVYLCASSLSGDQPQHFGDGTRLSIL.

In this sample, this clone turned up a few times. The chain carries TRBV6-1 and TRBJ2-1; 9 nucleotides align to TRBD1. With V trimmed by 7 bases and J by 15 bases, 19 bases remained unmatched. Germline V CDR1 and CDR2: MNHNS, SASEGT. The CDR3 loop spans 15 amino acids. The CDR3 loop is CASTLGGQGPGRPFF. CDR3 nucleotides: TGTGCCAGCACATTAGGGGGACAGGGTCCGGGTCGGCCGTTCTTC.

The V and J genes are TRBV12-5 and TRBJ1-1; D uncertain. The CDR3 spans 15 residues. The V and J ends lost 4 bases and 0 bases respectively, with 12 bases between them. The germline CDR1 and CDR2 sequences are LGHNT and FRNRAP. The CDR3 nucleotides read TGTGCTAGTGGTTCCGATGGACTGTTGAACACTGAAGCTTTCTTT. Translating gives CASGSDGLLNTEAFF. Based on the CDR3 plus reference TRBV12-5 and TRBJ1-1, the full variable domain is DARVTQTPRHKVTEMGQEVTMRCQPILGHNTVFWYRQTMMQGLELLAYFRNRAPLDDSGMPKDRFSAEMPDATLATLKIQPSEPRDSAVYFCASGSDGLLNTEAFFGQGTRLTVV.

This clone was observed a single time. CDR3 DNA sequence: TGTGCCTGGAGAGCAGGGTTCGTCTATGGCTACACCTTC. Protein product: CAWRAGFVYGYTF. This sequence joins TRBV30 and TRBJ1-2; possibly TRBD1 for D (5 bases). V was cut by 3 bases and J by 4 bases, with 12 bases left in between. CDR1 and CDR2 from the germline V gene are GTSNPN and SVGIG (reference sequence). The CDR3 has 13 residues.

The gene calls are TRBV7-2 and TRBJ2-2; 11 positions agree with TRBD2. Looked up from germline, CDR1 is SGHTA and CDR2 is FQGNSA. Losses at the gene ends were 8 bases for V and 4 bases for J; bases not matched to a gene: 6. This CDR3 region has 15 residues. In nucleotides, the CDR3 is TGTGCCAGCGGGAGGGGGACTAGCGGCACCGGGGAGCTGTTTTTT. Its translation is CASGRGTSGTGELFF.

The chain is built from TRBV19 and TRBJ2-7, with 7 nucleotides matching TRBD1. CDR1 LNHDA and CDR2 SQIVND come from the germline V gene (reference sequence). With V trimmed by 3 bases and J by 7 bases, 12 bases remained unmatched. The CDR3 loop spans 15 amino acids. This CDR3 reads CASSMVLQGLREQYF. The CDR3 DNA sequence: TGTGCCAGTAGTATGGTCTTACAGGGGTTGAGGGAGCAGTACTTC.

The CDR3 reads CASSRGYGYTF. The CDR3 nucleotides are TGTGCCAGCAGTAGGGGCTATGGCTACACCTTC. V usage is TRBV6-6 and J usage is TRBJ1-2, with D maybe TRBD1 (5 bases). The V end lost 5 bases, the J end lost 4 bases, and 5 bases lay between the germline ends. The CDR3 is made up of 11 amino acids. Germline loops: CDR1 MNHNY, CDR2 SVGAGI (reference sequence).

This chain links TRBV6-1 with TRBJ2-1; D call uncertain. V lost 2 bases and J lost 9, with 14 bases in between. The CDR3 consists of 14 residues. Per the germline V gene, CDR1 is MNHNS and CDR2 is SASEGT. In DNA, the CDR3 is TGTGCCAGCAGTGAACAACGAGTCGCCGGTGAGCAGTTCTTC. Its translation: CASSEQRVAGEQFF.

The V and J genes are TRBV25-1 and TRBJ1-5, with 10 bases that match TRBD1. Per the germline V gene, CDR1 is MGHDK and CDR2 is SYGVNS. The CDR3 has 16 amino acids. V lost 8 bases and J lost 6; bases outside the gene matches: 13. The CDR3 DNA reads TGTGCCAGCTACCTGTCGGGACAGGGGTCGGGTCAGCCCCAGCATTTT. Protein product: CASYLSGQGSGQPQHF.

This clone was detected once. The chain joins TRBV15 to TRBJ2-6; tentatively, D is TRBD1 (5 bases). Trimming took 1 base from V and 0 from J, leaving 10 bases between them. CDR1 is LNHNV and CDR2 is YYDKDF in the germline V gene (reference sequence). This CDR3 is 17 amino acids long. The CDR3 DNA reads TGTGCCACCAGCAGAGGGGGCCCGAGCTCTGGGGCCAACGTCCTGACTTTC. Amino acids: CATSRGGPSSGANVLTF.

The gene calls are TRBV19 and TRBJ2-3; 13 nucleotides match TRBD2. Trimming removed 6 bases from V and 0 bases from J; junction bases left unmatched: 15. The germline CDR1 and CDR2 sequences are LNHDA and SQIVND (reference sequence). There are 20 residues in the CDR3. CDR3 nucleotide sequence: TGTGCCAGTAGCCTCGCCGGGACTAGCGGGGTCCCCCGTAGCACAGATACGCAGTATTTT. Residues: CASSLAGTSGVPRSTDTQYF.

The gene calls are TRBV7-2 and TRBJ1-1; 8 nucleotides match TRBD1. The germline V gene encodes CDR1 SGHTA and CDR2 FQGNSA. Trimming at V came to 3 bases and at J to 1 base, leaving 4 bases not matched to a gene. CDR3 length: 15 amino acids. The CDR3 nucleotides read TGTGCCAGCAGCTTTGGGGACAGGAGGAACACTGAAGCTTTCTTT. Translating gives CASSFGDRRNTEAFF.

This clone was seen more than once but under ten times. The J gene is TRBJ2-3, the V gene TRBV19, with 9 bases matching TRBD1. V shed 6 bases and J 2 bases; nucleotides not matched to a gene: 9. This CDR3 is built from 16 residues. Germline CDR1 reads LNHDA; CDR2 reads SQIVND (reference sequence). CDR3 in amino acids: CASSNLGQGTTDTQYF. CDR3 coding DNA: TGTGCCAGTAGCAACTTGGGACAGGGAACCACAGATACGCAGTATTTT.

V usage is TRBV5-1 and J usage is TRBJ2-1; weak D call: TRBD2 (5 bases). V lost 3 bases, J lost 6 bases, and 10 bases lay in between. CDR3 length: 13 amino acids. Germline assignment: CDR1 SGHRS and CDR2 YFSETQ. This CDR3 is CASSSDFPNEQFF. DNA for the CDR3: TGCGCCAGCAGCTCGGACTTTCCCAATGAGCAGTTCTTC.

J is TRBJ1-4 and V is TRBV6-1; 8 nucleotides agree with TRBD1. The trim removed 4 bases at V and 5 bases at J, leaving 3 bases unmatched. Germline CDR1 reads MNHNS; CDR2 reads SASEGT. The CDR3 runs 14 residues. The CDR3 sequence is CASSGRTGNEKLFF. The DNA for the CDR3 is TGTGCCAGCAGTGGGCGGACAGGGAATGAAAAACTGTTTTTT.

The genes are TRBV14 and TRBJ1-2, with D maybe TRBD1 (5 bases). CDR3 length: 13 amino acids. V gave up 4 bases and J gave up 8 bases, with 14 bases separating them. From germline, CDR1 is SGHDN and CDR2 FVKESK. CDR3 DNA: TGTGCCAGCAGCCTCGGGGGGGGTTGGGGCTACACCTTC. Protein product: CASSLGGGWGYTF.

This clone has just a few counts. In DNA, the CDR3 is TGTGCCAGCAGTTTGTCACAGGGTCCTGCGTGGCGTGGCTACACCTTC. Its protein product is CASSLSQGPAWRGYTF. The chain joins TRBV28 to TRBJ1-2; perhaps TRBD1 as D (6 bases). The CDR3 loop spans 16 amino acids. The V gene lost 3 bases and the J gene lost 7 bases, with 21 bases spanning the gap. CDR1 is MDHEN, CDR2 SYDVKM, per germline.

The chain has TRBV5-4 and TRBJ2-2; tentatively, D is TRBD1 (5 bases). The CDR3 is made up of 15 amino acids. Germline V CDR1 and CDR2: SGHNT, YYREEE (reference sequence). V lost 2 bases and J lost 2, with 10 bases in between. The CDR3 spells CASSFGRVNTGELFF. CDR3 bases: TGTGCCAGCAGCTTTGGCAGGGTCAACACCGGGGAGCTGTTTTTT.

The chain combines TRBV6-5 with TRBJ1-5; 7 bases fit TRBD1. The CDR3 covers 16 residues. Germline CDR1 MNHEY, CDR2 SVGAGI. The V segment lost 4 bases and the J segment 6 bases; nucleotides outside the gene matches: 12. CDR3 nucleotide sequence: TGTGCCAGCAGTTTCACTCAGGGGGGAGCGGGTCAGCCCCAGCATTTT. Protein product: CASSFTQGGAGQPQHF.

The chain joins TRBV7-8 to TRBJ1-1; 8 bases map to TRBD1. Germline V gives CDR1 SGHVS, CDR2 FQNEAQ. The CDR3 totals 15 residues. V trimming: 2 bases; J trimming: 5 bases; junction bases outside the gene matches: 7. The DNA of the CDR3 is TGTGCCAGCAGCTTAAGACAGGGGCTGGGAACTGAAGCTTTCTTT. Translated, it gives CASSLRQGLGTEAFF.

In this sample, this clone turned up a few times. The chain joins TRBV27 to TRBJ1-1; D is undetermined. CDR1 MNHEY and CDR2 SMNVEV come from the germline V gene (reference sequence). The CDR3 contains 14 residues. The V end was cut by 3 bases, the J end by 2 bases, with 10 bases between. The chain's CDR3 is CASSFLGVNTEAFF. The CDR3 bases are TGTGCCAGCAGTTTCCTGGGAGTTAACACTGAAGCTTTCTTT.

This chain joins TRBV19 and TRBJ1-5, with 7 bases aligning to TRBD1. V dropped 6 bases and J dropped 4; count of bases not matched to a gene: 3. From germline, CDR1 is LNHDA and CDR2 SQIVND (reference sequence). The length of the CDR3 is 13 residues. CDR3 residues: CASSKGANQPQHF. CDR3 bases: TGTGCCAGTAGCAAGGGGGCGAATCAGCCCCAGCATTTT.

The chain links TRBV5-6 to TRBJ2-3, with 12 nucleotides matching TRBD2. Unmatched junction bases numbered 10, after V lost 4 bases and J lost 1 base. From germline, CDR1 is SGHDT and CDR2 YYEEEE. The CDR3 consists of 18 residues. The CDR3 here is CASSITGTSGFRTDTQYF. CDR3 coding DNA: TGTGCCAGCAGCATTACTGGGACTAGCGGGTTCCGCACAGATACGCAGTATTTT.

The V gene is TRBV6-1, the J gene TRBJ2-5, with 8 bases matching TRBD2. Germline V gives CDR1 MNHNS, CDR2 SASEGT. The CDR3 runs to 13 residues. V gave up 3 bases and J gave up 7 bases; unmatched junction bases: 4. CDR3 in amino acids: CASSETSAGTQYF. The CDR3 nucleotides read TGTGCCAGCAGTGAGACTAGCGCAGGGACCCAGTACTTC.

The V gene is TRBV6-5, the J gene TRBJ2-2; D might be TRBD1 (5 bases). V lost 2 bases and J 4 bases, leaving 11 bases between the germline ends. The CDR3 is 15 amino acids. Germline V gives CDR1 MNHEY, CDR2 SVGAGI. Written as DNA, the CDR3 is TGTGCCAGCAGTTACGACAGATGGGGCACCGGGGAGCTGTTTTTT. This translates into CASSYDRWGTGELFF.

The chain is built from TRBV5-6 and TRBJ2-7; D unclear. V was shortened by 2 bases and J by 4 bases, with 7 bases between the two germline ends. This CDR3 is built from 12 residues. Germline CDR1 reads SGHDT; CDR2 reads YYEEEE. CDR3 sequence: CASSFLEYEQYF. DNA of the CDR3: TGTGCCAGCAGCTTTCTGGAGTACGAGCAGTACTTC.